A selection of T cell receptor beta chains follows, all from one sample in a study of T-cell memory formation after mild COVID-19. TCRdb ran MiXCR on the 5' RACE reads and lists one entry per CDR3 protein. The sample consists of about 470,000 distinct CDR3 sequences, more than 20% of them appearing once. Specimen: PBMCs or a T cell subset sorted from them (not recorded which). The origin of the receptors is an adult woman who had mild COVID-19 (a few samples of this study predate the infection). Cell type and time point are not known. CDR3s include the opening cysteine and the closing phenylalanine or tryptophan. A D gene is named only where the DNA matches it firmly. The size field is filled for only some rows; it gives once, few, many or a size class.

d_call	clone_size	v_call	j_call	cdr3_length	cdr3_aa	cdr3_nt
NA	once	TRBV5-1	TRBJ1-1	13	CASTGGSNTEAFF	TGCGCCAGCACCGGGGGTTCGAACACTGAAGCTTTCTTT
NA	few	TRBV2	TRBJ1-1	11	CASGGGLEAFF	TGTGCCAGCGGGGGAGGGCTGGAAGCTTTCTTT
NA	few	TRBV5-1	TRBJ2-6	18	CASSLDALKTAGANVLTF	TGCGCCAGCAGCTTGGACGCCCTTAAGACGGCTGGGGCCAACGTCCTGACTTTC
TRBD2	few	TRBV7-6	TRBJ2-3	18	CASSLVIRGSGSSDTQYF	TGTGCCAGCAGCTTAGTTATCAGAGGAAGCGGGAGTTCAGATACGCAGTATTTT
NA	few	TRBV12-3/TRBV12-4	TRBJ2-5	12	CASKGAFETQYF	TGTGCCAGCAAGGGAGCTTTTGAGACCCAGTACTTC
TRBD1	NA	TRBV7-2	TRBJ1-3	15	CASSLAGGGGNTIYF	TGTGCCAGCAGCTTAGCAGGGGGCGGTGGAAACACCATATATTTT
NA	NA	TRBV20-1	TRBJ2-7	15	CSASPVLPSSYEQYF	TGCAGTGCCTCGCCGGTCCTTCCTAGCTCCTACGAGCAGTACTTC
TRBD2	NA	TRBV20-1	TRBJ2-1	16	CSARSDGRVPYNEQFF	TGCAGTGCTAGATCCGACGGGAGGGTACCGTACAATGAGCAGTTCTTC
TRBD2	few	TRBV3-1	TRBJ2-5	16	CASSLRGGGPQETQYF	TGTGCCAGCAGCCTCCGGGGCGGGGGACCACAAGAGACCCAGTACTTC
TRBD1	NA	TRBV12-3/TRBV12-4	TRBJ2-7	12	CASSPTGLEQYF	TGTGCCAGCAGCCCGACAGGGCTCGAGCAGTACTTC
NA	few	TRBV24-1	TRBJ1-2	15	CATSDGTLGNYGYTF	TGTGCCACCAGTGACGGGACCCTCGGCAACTATGGCTACACCTTC
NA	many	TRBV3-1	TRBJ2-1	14	CASSQEGLYNEQFF	TGTGCCAGCAGCCAAGAAGGACTATACAATGAGCAGTTCTTC
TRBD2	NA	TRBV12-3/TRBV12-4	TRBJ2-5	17	CASSLRASGSILETQYF	TGTGCCAGCAGTTTAAGGGCTAGCGGGAGTATTTTGGAGACCCAGTACTTC
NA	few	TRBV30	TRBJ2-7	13	CAWSGFVGYEQYF	TGTGCCTGGAGTGGGTTTGTGGGATACGAGCAGTACTTC
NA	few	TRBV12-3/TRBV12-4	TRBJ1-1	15	CASSYTDPVNTEAFF	TGTGCCAGCAGTTACACAGACCCAGTGAACACTGAAGCTTTCTTT
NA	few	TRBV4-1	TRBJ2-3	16	CASSQGKGSGTDTQYF	TGCGCCAGCAGCCAAGGAAAGGGGAGCGGGACAGATACGCAGTATTTT
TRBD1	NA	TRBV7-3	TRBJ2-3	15	CASSSTGAGTDTQYF	TGTGCCAGCAGCTCGACAGGGGCAGGCACAGATACGCAGTATTTT
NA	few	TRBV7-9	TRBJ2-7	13	CASSLDTSYEQYF	TGTGCCAGCAGCTTGGACACCTCCTACGAGCAGTACTTC
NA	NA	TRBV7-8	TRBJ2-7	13	CASSLVGDHEQYF	TGTGCCAGCAGCTTAGTGGGTGACCACGAGCAGTACTTC
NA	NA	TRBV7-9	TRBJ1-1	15	CASSKTGLVKTEAFF	TGTGCCAGCAGCAAAACAGGGTTAGTCAAGACTGAAGCTTTCTTT
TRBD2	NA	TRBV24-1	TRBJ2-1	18	CATSDSHTSGRARDEQFF	TGTGCCACCAGTGATTCTCATACTAGCGGGAGGGCCAGGGATGAGCAGTTCTTC
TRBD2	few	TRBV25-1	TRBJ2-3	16	CASSENPGGGTDTQYF	TGTGCCAGCAGTGAAAACCCGGGAGGCGGCACAGATACGCAGTATTTT
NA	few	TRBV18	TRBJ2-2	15	CASSPESGNTGELFF	TGTGCCAGCTCACCAGAGTCCGGGAACACCGGGGAGCTGTTTTTT
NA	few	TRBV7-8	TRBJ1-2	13	CASSLGYTYGYTF	TGTGCCAGCAGCTTAGGTTACACCTATGGCTACACCTTC
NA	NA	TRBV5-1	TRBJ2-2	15	CASSWLATNTGELFF	TGCGCCAGCAGCTGGCTTGCTACGAACACCGGGGAGCTGTTTTTT
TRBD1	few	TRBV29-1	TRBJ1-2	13	CSVEVPGGYGYTF	TGCAGCGTTGAAGTCCCAGGGGGCTATGGCTACACCTTC
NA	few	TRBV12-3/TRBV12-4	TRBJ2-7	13	CASRYRSSYEQYF	TGTGCCAGCAGGTACAGGAGCTCCTACGAGCAGTACTTC
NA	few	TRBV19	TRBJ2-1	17	CASSIVGPTEFYNEQFF	TGTGCCAGTAGTATAGTAGGACCCACGGAGTTCTACAATGAGCAGTTCTTC
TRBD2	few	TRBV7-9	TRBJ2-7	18	CASSTGLAGRKSSYEQYF	TGTGCCAGCAGCACGGGACTAGCGGGGCGAAAAAGCTCCTACGAGCAGTACTTC
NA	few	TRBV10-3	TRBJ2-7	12	CASRVPYGEQYF	TGTGCCAGCAGGGTCCCCTACGGCGAGCAGTACTTC
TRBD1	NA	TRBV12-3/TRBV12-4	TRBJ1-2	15	CASSLWDRGNYGYTF	TGTGCCAGCAGTTTATGGGACAGGGGGAACTATGGCTACACCTTC
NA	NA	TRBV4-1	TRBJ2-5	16	CASSQVGSGGGETQYF	TGCGCCAGCAGCCAAGTCGGCAGTGGAGGAGGGGAGACCCAGTACTTC
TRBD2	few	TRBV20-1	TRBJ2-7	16	CSATGTSGSGAYEQYF	TGCAGTGCTACTGGGACTAGCGGGAGTGGAGCCTACGAGCAGTACTTC
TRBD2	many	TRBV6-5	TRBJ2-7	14	CASSGLAGGNEQYF	TGTGCCAGCAGTGGACTAGCGGGAGGCAACGAGCAGTACTTC
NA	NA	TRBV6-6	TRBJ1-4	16	CASSYSREGPGEKLFF	TGTGCCAGCAGCTACTCGAGGGAGGGGCCCGGGGAAAAACTGTTTTTT
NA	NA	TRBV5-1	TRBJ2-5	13	CASSLVNQETQYF	TGCGCCAGCAGCTTGGTCAACCAAGAGACCCAGTACTTC
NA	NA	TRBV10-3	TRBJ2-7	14	CAIKPEERAYEQYF	TGTGCCATCAAACCAGAAGAGAGGGCCTACGAGCAGTACTTC